The 4 T cell receptor beta chains in this list originate from one sample, sequenced in a study of blood T cell repertoires in COVID-19. This table comes from immunoSEQ multiplex PCR, and its TCRdb copy is limited to in-frame clones, with some not included. The sample has about 140,000 clones; roughly 86% are singletons. Sequencing was done on a sample of peripheral blood. Receptors originate from a man aged 65-85 years with acute or convalescent COVID-19.

This chain connects TRBV11-2 to TRBJ2-1, with 10 bases lining up with TRBD1. Germline V gives CDR1 SGHAT, CDR2 FQNNGV. This CDR3 is built from 16 residues. Losses at the gene ends were 5 bases for V and 5 bases for J; bases not matched to a gene: 9. The CDR3 coding sequence is TGTGCCAGCAGCGCTAAGGGGGACAGGGGACACAATGAGCAGTTCTTC. Residues: CASSAKGDRGHNEQFF.

The chain links TRBV19 to TRBJ1-2; TRBD1 matches at 7 bases. Germline V lookup: CDR1 LNHDA, CDR2 SQIVND (reference sequence). V was clipped by 5 bases and J by 7 bases; unmatched bases: 13. The CDR3 sequence is 15 residues long. The CDR3 region has the DNA TGTGCCAGTAGTCCCTCGACAGGGAAAGCTGCTGGCTACACCTTC. It yields the protein CASSPSTGKAAGYTF. The whole variable domain, filled in from reference TRBV19 and TRBJ1-2, reads DGGITQSPKYLFRKEGQNVTLSCEQNLNHDAMYWYRQDPGQGLRLIYYSQIVNDFQKGDIAEGYSVSREKKESFPLTVTSAQKNPTAFYLCASSPSTGKAAGYTFGSGTRLTVV.

The chain links TRBV5-1 to TRBJ2-3; 13 nucleotides align to TRBD2. V dropped 4 bases and J dropped 2; count of bases not matched to a gene: 4. Germline V gene data show CDR1 as SGHRS and CDR2 as YFSETQ. This CDR3 comprises 16 residues. The CDR3 nucleotides read TGCGCCAGCAGCGAGGGACTAGCGGGGTTCACAGATACGCAGTATTTT. It encodes CASSEGLAGFTDTQYF.

This chain links TRBV20-1 with TRBJ2-7; no clear D. The CDR3 consists of 14 residues. V was clipped by 3 bases and J by 0 bases, with 12 bases between them. CDR1 and CDR2 (germline): DFQATT, SNEGSKA (reference sequence). The CDR3 DNA follows: TGCAGTGCTAGTAGGCAGGATAGCTCCTACGAGCAGTACTTC. Amino acids: CSASRQDSSYEQYF.